This TCR beta chain was sequenced during a study of blood T cell repertoires in COVID-19. J gave up 5 bases and V 9 bases, and 8 bases lay outside the gene matches. In germline, CDR1 is LNHDA, CDR2 SQIVND (reference sequence). The CDR3 totals 14 residues. Participants were aged about 18 to 100 years, lived in 20 to 30 US areas, and enrolled virtually. The protocol was immunoSEQ multiplex PCR, while the TCRdb copy is restricted to in-frame clones and leaves out a portion. The sample contains some 210,000 clones, 87% of which appear only once. The chain joins TRBV19 to TRBJ2-1; TRBD2 agrees at 9 bases. The sequence came from a man aged 18-30 years with acute COVID-19. The sequencing input was PBMCs or T cells enriched from blood (not recorded which). Written as DNA, the CDR3 is TGTGCCAGCCGTGGGACTAGCAGAAACAATGAGCAGTTCTTC. It is translated as CASRGTSRNNEQFF.